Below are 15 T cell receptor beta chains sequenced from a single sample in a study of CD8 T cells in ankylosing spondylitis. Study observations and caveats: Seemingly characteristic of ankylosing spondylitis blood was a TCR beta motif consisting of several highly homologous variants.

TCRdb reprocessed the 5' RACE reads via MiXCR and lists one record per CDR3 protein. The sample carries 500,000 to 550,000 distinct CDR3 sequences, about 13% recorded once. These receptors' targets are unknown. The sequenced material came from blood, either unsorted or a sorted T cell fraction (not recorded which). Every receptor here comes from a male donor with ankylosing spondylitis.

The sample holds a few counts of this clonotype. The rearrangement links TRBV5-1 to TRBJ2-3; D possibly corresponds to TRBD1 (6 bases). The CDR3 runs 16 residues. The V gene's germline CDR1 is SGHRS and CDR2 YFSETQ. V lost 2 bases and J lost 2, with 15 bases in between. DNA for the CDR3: TGCGCCAGCAGCTTTAAAGTGGGGGCCTACACAGATACGCAGTATTTT. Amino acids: CASSFKVGAYTDTQYF. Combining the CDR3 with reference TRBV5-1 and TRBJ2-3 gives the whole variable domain KAGVTQTPRYLIKTRGQQVTLSCSPISGHRSVSWYQQTPGQGLQFLFEYFSETQRNKGNFPGRFSGRQFSNSRSEMNVSTLELGDSALYLCASSFKVGAYTDTQYFGPGTRLTVL.

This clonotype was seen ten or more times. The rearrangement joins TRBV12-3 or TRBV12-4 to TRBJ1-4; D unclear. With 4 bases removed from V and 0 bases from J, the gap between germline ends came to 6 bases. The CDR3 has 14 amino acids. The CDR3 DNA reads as TGTGCCAGCAGTTCCCGAACAACTAATGAAAAACTGTTTTTT. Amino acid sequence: CASSSRTTNEKLFF.

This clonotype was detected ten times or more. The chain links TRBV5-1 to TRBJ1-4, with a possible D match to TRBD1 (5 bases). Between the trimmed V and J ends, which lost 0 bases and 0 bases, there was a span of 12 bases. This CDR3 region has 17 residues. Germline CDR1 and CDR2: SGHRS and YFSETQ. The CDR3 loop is CASSLEGEGATNEKLFF. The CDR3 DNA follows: TGCGCCAGCAGCTTGGAAGGGGAAGGGGCAACTAATGAAAAACTGTTTTTT.

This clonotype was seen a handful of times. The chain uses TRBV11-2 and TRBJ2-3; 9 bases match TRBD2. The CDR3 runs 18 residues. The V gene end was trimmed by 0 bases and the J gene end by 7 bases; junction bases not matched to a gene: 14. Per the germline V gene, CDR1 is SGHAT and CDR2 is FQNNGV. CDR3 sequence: CASSLDRGTSSGGNTQYF. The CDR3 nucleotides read TGTGCCAGCAGCTTAGATCGGGGGACTAGCTCCGGAGGAAATACGCAGTATTTT.

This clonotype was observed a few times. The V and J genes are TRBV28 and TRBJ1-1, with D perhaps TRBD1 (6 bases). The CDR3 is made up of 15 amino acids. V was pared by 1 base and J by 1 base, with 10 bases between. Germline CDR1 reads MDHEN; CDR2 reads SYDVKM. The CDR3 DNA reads TGTGCCAGCAGTTTATTTTCGACAGGGAACACTGAAGCTTTCTTT. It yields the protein CASSLFSTGNTEAFF.

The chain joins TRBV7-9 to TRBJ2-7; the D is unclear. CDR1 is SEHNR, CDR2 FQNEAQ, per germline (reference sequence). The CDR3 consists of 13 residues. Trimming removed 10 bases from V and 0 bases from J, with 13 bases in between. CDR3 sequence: CATRLIPSYEQYF. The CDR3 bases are TGTGCCACAAGGCTTATCCCCTCCTACGAGCAGTACTTC.

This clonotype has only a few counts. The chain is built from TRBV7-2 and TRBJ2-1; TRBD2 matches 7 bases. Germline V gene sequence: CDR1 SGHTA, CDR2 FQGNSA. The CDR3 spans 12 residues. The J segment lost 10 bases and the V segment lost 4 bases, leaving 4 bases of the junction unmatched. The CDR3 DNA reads TGTGCCAGCAGCTCAACTAGCGAAGAGCAGTTCTTC. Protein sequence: CASSSTSEEQFF.

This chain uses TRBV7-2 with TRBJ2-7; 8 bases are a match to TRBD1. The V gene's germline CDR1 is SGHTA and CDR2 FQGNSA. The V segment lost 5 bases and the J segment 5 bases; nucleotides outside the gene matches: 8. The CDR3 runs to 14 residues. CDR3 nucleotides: TGTGCCAGCAGCCCGAAGGACAGGGCCCACGAGCAGTACGTC. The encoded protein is CASSPKDRAHEQYV.

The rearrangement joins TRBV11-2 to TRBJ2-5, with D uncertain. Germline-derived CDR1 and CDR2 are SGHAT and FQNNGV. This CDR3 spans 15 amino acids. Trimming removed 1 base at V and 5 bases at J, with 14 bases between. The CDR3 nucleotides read TGTGCCAGCAGCTTAGTGGCTTGGGTACGGGAGACCCAGTACTTC. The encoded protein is CASSLVAWVRETQYF.

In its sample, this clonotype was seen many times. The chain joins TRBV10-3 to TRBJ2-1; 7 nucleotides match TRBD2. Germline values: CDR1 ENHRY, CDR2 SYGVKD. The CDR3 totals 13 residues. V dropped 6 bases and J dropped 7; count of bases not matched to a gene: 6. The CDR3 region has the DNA TGTGCCATCAGGGGGAGGGGCGAGAATGAGCAGTTCTTC. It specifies CAIRGRGENEQFF.

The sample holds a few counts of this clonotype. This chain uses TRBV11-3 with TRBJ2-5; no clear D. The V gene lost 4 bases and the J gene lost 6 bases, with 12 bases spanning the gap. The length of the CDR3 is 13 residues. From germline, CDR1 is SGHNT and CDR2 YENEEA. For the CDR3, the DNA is TGTGCCAGCAGCTCCGGCAACCTACAGACCCAGTACTTC. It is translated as CASSSGNLQTQYF.

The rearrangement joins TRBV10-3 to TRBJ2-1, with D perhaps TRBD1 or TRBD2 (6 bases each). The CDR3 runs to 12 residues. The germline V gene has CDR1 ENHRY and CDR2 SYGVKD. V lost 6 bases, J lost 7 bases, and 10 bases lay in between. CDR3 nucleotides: TGTGCCATCAGCGAAGGGGGGAATGAGCAGTTCTTC. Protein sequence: CAISEGGNEQFF.

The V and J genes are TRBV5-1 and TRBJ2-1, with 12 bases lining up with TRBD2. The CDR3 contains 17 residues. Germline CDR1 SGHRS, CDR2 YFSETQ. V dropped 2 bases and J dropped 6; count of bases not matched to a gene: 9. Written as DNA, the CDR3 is TGCGCCAGCAGCTTAAGGCTAGCGGGAGGGCCAGGCAATGAGCAGTTCTTC. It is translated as CASSLRLAGGPGNEQFF.

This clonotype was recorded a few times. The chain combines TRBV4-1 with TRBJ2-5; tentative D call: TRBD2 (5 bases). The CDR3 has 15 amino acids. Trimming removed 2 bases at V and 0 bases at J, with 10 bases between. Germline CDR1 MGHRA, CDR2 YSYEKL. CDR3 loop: CASSQNGRNQETQYF. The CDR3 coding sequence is TGCGCCAGCAGCCAAAATGGGAGAAACCAAGAGACCCAGTACTTC.

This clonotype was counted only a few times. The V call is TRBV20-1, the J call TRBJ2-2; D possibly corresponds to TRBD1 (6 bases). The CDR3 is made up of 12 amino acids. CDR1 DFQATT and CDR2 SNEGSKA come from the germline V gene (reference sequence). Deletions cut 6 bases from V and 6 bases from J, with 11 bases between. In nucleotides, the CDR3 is TGCAGTGCGATTACAGGGCCCGGGGAGCTGTTTTTT. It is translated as CSAITGPGELFF.